These T cell receptor beta chains were read from a single sample in a study of cytomegalovirus exposure and HLA in healthy donors. Assay used: immunoSEQ multiplex PCR; TCRdb lists only in-frame clones, some missing. The data hold 150,000 to 200,000 clones, with 75% to 90% observed a single time. Sequenced: PBMCs. These receptors were taken from a woman between 45 and 60 years old in good health and CMV-seropositive. The CDR3 runs from the conserved cysteine through the conserved F or W. The D gene is left open where the match is weak. The size entry is marked missing in some rows and otherwise reads once, few, many or a size class.

clone size: -
D gene: -
J gene: TRBJ2-7
V gene: TRBV5-1
CDR3 protein: CASSLDGSGRGVNEQYF
CDR3 DNA: TGCGCCAGCAGCTTGGACGGCTCGGGCAGGGGGGTGAACGAGCAGTACTTC

clone size: -
D gene: -
J gene: TRBJ1-2
V gene: TRBV6-5
CDR3 protein: CASSYSGREYYGYTF
CDR3 DNA: TGTGCCAGCAGTTACTCGGGGCGGGAATACTATGGCTACACCTTC

clone size: few
D gene: TRBD2
J gene: TRBJ2-7
V gene: TRBV7-2
CDR3 protein: CASSLLAGGIYEQYF
CDR3 DNA: TGTGCCAGCAGCTTACTAGCGGGGGGGATCTACGAGCAGTACTTC

clone size: -
D gene: -
J gene: TRBJ1-2
V gene: TRBV5-4
CDR3 protein: CASSYDTRPASYTF
CDR3 DNA: TGTGCCAGCAGCTACGACACACGACCCGCTAGCTACACCTTC

clone size: -
D gene: -
J gene: TRBJ1-5
V gene: TRBV28
CDR3 protein: CASSFFRRGYQPQHF
CDR3 DNA: TGTGCCAGCAGCTTTTTTAGAAGGGGGTATCAGCCCCAGCATTTT

clone size: -
D gene: -
J gene: TRBJ2-1
V gene: TRBV7-2
CDR3 protein: CASSLDSNEQFF
CDR3 DNA: TGTGCCAGCAGCTTAGACTCCAATGAGCAGTTCTTC

clone size: few
D gene: -
J gene: TRBJ1-5
V gene: TRBV6-5
CDR3 protein: CASSYNAGPQHF
CDR3 DNA: TGTGCCAGCAGTTACAACGCAGGGCCCCAGCATTTT

clone size: -
D gene: -
J gene: TRBJ2-1
V gene: TRBV5-4
CDR3 protein: CASSLAKTSNEQFF
CDR3 DNA: TGTGCCAGCAGCTTGGCCAAGACTTCCAATGAGCAGTTCTTC

clone size: -
D gene: TRBD1
J gene: TRBJ2-3
V gene: TRBV7-3
CDR3 protein: CASSSTGGADTQYF
CDR3 DNA: TGTGCCAGCAGCTCGACAGGGGGCGCAGATACGCAGTATTTT

clone size: -
D gene: -
J gene: TRBJ1-2
V gene: TRBV10-3
CDR3 protein: CAISLLGRYTF
CDR3 DNA: TGTGCCATCAGCCTACTAGGCCGCTACACCTTC

clone size: -
D gene: -
J gene: TRBJ2-4
V gene: TRBV9
CDR3 protein: CASSSGGPQYF
CDR3 DNA: TGTGCCAGCAGCTCCGGCGGGCCGCAGTACTTC

clone size: -
D gene: -
J gene: TRBJ2-7
V gene: TRBV6-1
CDR3 protein: CASSDGRAVYEQYF
CDR3 DNA: TGTGCCAGCAGTGACGGTCGTGCGGTCTACGAGCAGTACTTC

clone size: -
D gene: -
J gene: TRBJ2-1
V gene: TRBV19
CDR3 protein: CASSLRRGIYNEQFF
CDR3 DNA: TGTGCCAGTAGCCTCCGAAGAGGGATCTACAATGAGCAGTTCTTC

clone size: -
D gene: -
J gene: TRBJ1-2
V gene: TRBV19
CDR3 protein: CASSIAGWRTDNGYTF
CDR3 DNA: TGTGCCAGTAGTATAGCGGGCTGGCGGACAGATAATGGCTACACCTTC

clone size: few
D gene: -
J gene: TRBJ1-2
V gene: TRBV7-6
CDR3 protein: CASSLGPNYGYTF
CDR3 DNA: TGTGCCAGCAGCTTAGGGCCTAACTATGGCTACACCTTC

clone size: -
D gene: -
J gene: TRBJ2-7
V gene: TRBV6-1
CDR3 protein: CASRNGEREQYF
CDR3 DNA: TGTGCCAGCAGAAACGGGGAGCGGGAGCAGTACTTC

clone size: -
D gene: TRBD1
J gene: TRBJ1-2
V gene: TRBV28
CDR3 protein: CASGAGGSNYGYTF
CDR3 DNA: TGTGCCAGCGGGGCAGGGGGCTCTAACTATGGCTACACCTTC

clone size: -
D gene: -
J gene: TRBJ2-7
V gene: TRBV6-1
CDR3 protein: CASTFTSSYEQYF
CDR3 DNA: TGTGCCAGCACTTTTACATCATCCTACGAGCAGTACTTC

clone size: -
D gene: TRBD1
J gene: TRBJ2-5
V gene: TRBV6-1
CDR3 protein: CASSERGSGGVEETQYF
CDR3 DNA: TGTGCCAGCAGTGAAAGGGGGTCAGGGGGCGTCGAAGAGACCCAGTACTTC

clone size: -
D gene: TRBD1
J gene: TRBJ2-7
V gene: TRBV10-3
CDR3 protein: CAISASGTGDEQYF
CDR3 DNA: TGTGCCATCAGTGCCTCCGGGACAGGGGACGAGCAGTACTTC

clone size: -
D gene: TRBD1
J gene: TRBJ1-3
V gene: TRBV10-2
CDR3 protein: CASSEGQGDTIYF
CDR3 DNA: TGCGCCAGCAGTGAGGGACAGGGAGACACCATATATTTT

clone size: -
D gene: TRBD1
J gene: TRBJ1-2
V gene: TRBV7-2
CDR3 protein: CASSLGTGGQYGYTF
CDR3 DNA: TGTGCCAGCAGCTTAGGGACAGGGGGCCAGTATGGCTACACCTTC

clone size: few
D gene: -
J gene: TRBJ1-5
V gene: TRBV28
CDR3 protein: CASSYDGGDQPQHF
CDR3 DNA: TGTGCCAGCAGCTACGACGGAGGGGATCAGCCCCAGCATTTT

clone size: few
D gene: -
J gene: TRBJ2-1
V gene: TRBV19
CDR3 protein: CASSIDGSGQREQFF
CDR3 DNA: TGTGCCAGTAGTATAGATGGAAGCGGACAGAGAGAGCAGTTCTTC

clone size: once
D gene: -
J gene: TRBJ1-1
V gene: TRBV7-2
CDR3 protein: CASSRRGGYGGRVAFF
CDR3 DNA: TGTGCCAGCAGCCGTAGAGGAGGGTATGGAGGTCGGGTAGCTTTCTTT

clone size: -
D gene: -
J gene: TRBJ2-3
V gene: TRBV5-1
CDR3 protein: CASSLESAAEAVSTDTQYF
CDR3 DNA: TGCGCCAGCAGCTTGGAGTCCGCGGCCGAGGCTGTTAGCACAGATACGCAGTATTTT

clone size: -
D gene: -
J gene: TRBJ1-2
V gene: TRBV15
CDR3 protein: CATSRDRADPTDGGYTF
CDR3 DNA: TGTGCCACCAGCAGGGATCGTGCCGACCCCACAGACGGAGGCTACACCTTC

clone size: -
D gene: -
J gene: TRBJ1-2
V gene: TRBV4-2
CDR3 protein: CASSQGTPAGYGYTF
CDR3 DNA: TGTGCCAGCAGCCAAGGGACACCGGCGGGGTATGGCTACACCTTC

clone size: -
D gene: TRBD2
J gene: TRBJ2-2
V gene: TRBV7-3
CDR3 protein: CASSLNGGATGELFF
CDR3 DNA: TGTGCCAGCAGCTTAAACGGGGGGGCCACCGGGGAGCTGTTTTTT

clone size: -
D gene: TRBD1
J gene: TRBJ1-4
V gene: TRBV7-2
CDR3 protein: CASSGGTAATNEKLFF
CDR3 DNA: TGTGCCAGCAGCGGGGGGACAGCTGCAACTAATGAAAAACTGTTTTTT

clone size: -
D gene: -
J gene: TRBJ2-5
V gene: TRBV27
CDR3 protein: CASRPTGQETQYF
CDR3 DNA: TGTGCCAGCCGCCCGACAGGTCAAGAGACCCAGTACTTC

clone size: -
D gene: TRBD1
J gene: TRBJ1-1
V gene: TRBV11-3
CDR3 protein: CASSRDRLTEAFF
CDR3 DNA: TGTGCCAGCAGTAGGGACAGACTCACTGAAGCTTTCTTT

clone size: -
D gene: TRBD1
J gene: TRBJ1-2
V gene: TRBV7-2
CDR3 protein: CASSRDRGVYGYTF
CDR3 DNA: TGTGCCAGCAGCCGGGACAGGGGAGTCTATGGCTACACCTTC

clone size: -
D gene: TRBD2
J gene: TRBJ2-2
V gene: TRBV5-1
CDR3 protein: CASSLSGGAGIGELFF
CDR3 DNA: TGCGCCAGCAGCTTGAGCGGGGGGGCCGGGATCGGGGAGCTGTTTTTT

clone size: -
D gene: TRBD1
J gene: TRBJ1-2
V gene: TRBV10-3
CDR3 protein: CAIRDSTNYGYTF
CDR3 DNA: TGTGCCATCCGGGACAGTACTAACTATGGCTACACCTTC

clone size: -
D gene: -
J gene: TRBJ1-5
V gene: TRBV21-1
CDR3 protein: CASSKDRRGLNQPQHF
CDR3 DNA: TGTGCCAGCAGCAAAGATCGCAGGGGGCTTAATCAGCCCCAGCATTTT

clone size: -
D gene: TRBD1
J gene: TRBJ2-2
V gene: TRBV27
CDR3 protein: CASSSESVSGTGGLGELFF
CDR3 DNA: TGTGCCAGCAGTTCTGAATCGGTCAGCGGGACAGGGGGTCTCGGGGAGCTGTTTTTT

clone size: once
D gene: -
J gene: TRBJ1-5
V gene: TRBV6-1
CDR3 protein: CASNEGGAPQPQHF
CDR3 DNA: TGTGCCAGCAACGAGGGAGGGGCCCCCCAGCCCCAGCATTTT

clone size: -
D gene: TRBD1
J gene: TRBJ2-7
V gene: TRBV27
CDR3 protein: CASSWDRAYEQYF
CDR3 DNA: TGTGCCAGCAGTTGGGACAGGGCCTACGAGCAGTACTTC

clone size: -
D gene: -
J gene: TRBJ1-1
V gene: TRBV19
CDR3 protein: CASSIPGVQTEAFF
CDR3 DNA: TGTGCCAGTAGTATACCAGGGGTACAAACTGAAGCTTTCTTT

clone size: -
D gene: -
J gene: TRBJ2-1
V gene: TRBV6-1
CDR3 protein: CASSEVRLGPYNEQFF
CDR3 DNA: TGTGCCAGCAGTGAAGTTAGACTAGGACCATACAATGAGCAGTTCTTC

clone size: -
D gene: TRBD2
J gene: TRBJ2-1
V gene: TRBV23-1
CDR3 protein: CASSRGGRAGRGEQFF
CDR3 DNA: TGCGCCAGCAGTCGGGGGGGACGGGCGGGTCGTGGTGAGCAGTTCTTC

clone size: -
D gene: TRBD1
J gene: TRBJ2-3
V gene: TRBV29-1
CDR3 protein: CSGQTGGATDTQYF
CDR3 DNA: TGCAGCGGACAGACAGGGGGCGCGACAGATACGCAGTATTTT

clone size: -
D gene: -
J gene: TRBJ2-1
V gene: TRBV28
CDR3 protein: CASSRHGGSGLYNEQFF
CDR3 DNA: TGTGCCAGCAGCCGTCATGGGGGGAGCGGACTATACAATGAGCAGTTCTTC